The subject of this entry is one T cell receptor beta chain. Its specific antigen is unknown. Nothing much larger sits one base from this clone, and base qualities are not available. This specimen comes from a study of T cell changes during pregnancy in multiple sclerosis (dated by TCRdb to the late 2010s). A note on the overall study: The study looked at changes in the T cell repertoire across pregnancy in women with multiple sclerosis.

Including cysteine and phenylalanine, the CDR3 has 12 amino acids. Just CDR3 DNA is preserved here, 36 bases in frame from base 1. The germline V gene yields SQVTM for CDR1 and ANQGSEA for CDR2. V is clipped by 3 bases and J by 6 bases, and the sequence between their germline boundaries is 11 bases long. Libraries were constructed by the immunoSEQ multiplex PCR assay. TCRdb provides this immuneACCESS table in a form limited to in-frame rearrangements. Some clones are lacking; in checked studies, under half of them reflect an unresolved V gene, and why the rest are absent is not known. The sample has some 19,000 clones on record, 88% of them singletons. The ten largest clones capture 5% to 6.5% of the sample.

Sequencing was performed on CD8+ T cells from peripheral blood mononuclear cells, taken after pregnancy. The clonotype was recovered from a female donor in good health, enrolled as a control in a pregnancy study. The V and J segments used are TRBV29-1 and TRBJ1-2, and the D gene may be TRBD1, 6 bases matching. The sequenced DNA is TGCAGCGTTGATAGGGGGGGCGATGGCTACACCTTC. Translated, it reads CSVDRGGDGYTF.